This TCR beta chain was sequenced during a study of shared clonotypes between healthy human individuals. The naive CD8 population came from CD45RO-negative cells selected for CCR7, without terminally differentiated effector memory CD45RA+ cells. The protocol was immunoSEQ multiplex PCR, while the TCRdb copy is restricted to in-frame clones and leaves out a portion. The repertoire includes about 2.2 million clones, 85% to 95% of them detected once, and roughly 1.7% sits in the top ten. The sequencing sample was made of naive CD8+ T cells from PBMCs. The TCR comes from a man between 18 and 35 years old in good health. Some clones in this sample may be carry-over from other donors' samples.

CDR3 bases: TGCAGCGTTGTGGGAGCCCTGGGAGGCTACACCTTC. It specifies CSVVGALGGYTF. The V call is TRBV29-1, the J call TRBJ1-2; D is ambiguous. The V end was cut by 4 bases, the J end by 8 bases, with 14 bases between. Germline V gives CDR1 SQVTM, CDR2 ANQGSEA. This CDR3 has 12 amino acids.